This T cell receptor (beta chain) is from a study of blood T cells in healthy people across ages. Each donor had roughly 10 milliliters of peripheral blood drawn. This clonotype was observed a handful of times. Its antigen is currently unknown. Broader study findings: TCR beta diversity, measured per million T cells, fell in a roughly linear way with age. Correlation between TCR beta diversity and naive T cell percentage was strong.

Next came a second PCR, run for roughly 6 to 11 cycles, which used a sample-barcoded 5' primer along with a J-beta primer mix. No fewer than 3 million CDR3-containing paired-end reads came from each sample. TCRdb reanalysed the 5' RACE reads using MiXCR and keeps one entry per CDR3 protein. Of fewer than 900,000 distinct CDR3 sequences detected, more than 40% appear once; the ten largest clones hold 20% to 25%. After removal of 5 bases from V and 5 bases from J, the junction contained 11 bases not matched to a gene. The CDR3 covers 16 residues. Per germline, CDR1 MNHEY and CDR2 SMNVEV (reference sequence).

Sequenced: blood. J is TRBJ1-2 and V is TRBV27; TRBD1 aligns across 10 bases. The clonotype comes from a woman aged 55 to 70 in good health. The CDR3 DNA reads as TGTGCCAGCAGTGGGCGACAGGGGGCGCCAGGGTATGGCTACACCTTC. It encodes CASSGRQGAPGYGYTF.